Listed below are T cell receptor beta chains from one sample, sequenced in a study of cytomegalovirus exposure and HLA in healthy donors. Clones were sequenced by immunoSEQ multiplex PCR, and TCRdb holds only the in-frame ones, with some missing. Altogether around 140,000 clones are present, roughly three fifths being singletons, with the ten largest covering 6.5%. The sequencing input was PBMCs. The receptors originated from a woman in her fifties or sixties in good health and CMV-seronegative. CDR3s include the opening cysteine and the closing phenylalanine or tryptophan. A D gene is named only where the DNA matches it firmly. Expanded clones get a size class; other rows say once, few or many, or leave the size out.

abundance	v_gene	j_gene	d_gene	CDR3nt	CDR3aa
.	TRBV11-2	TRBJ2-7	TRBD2	TGTGCCAGCAGCTCCACGGCGGGGGGGGAGACCTACGAGCAGTACTTC	CASSSTAGGETYEQYF
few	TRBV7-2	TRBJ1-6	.	TGTGCCAGCAGCTTAGACAGGGTAAATTCACCCCTCCACTTT	CASSLDRVNSPLHF
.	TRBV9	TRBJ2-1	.	TGTGCCAGCAGCGTAGCAGGCTCCTACAATGAGCAGTTCTTC	CASSVAGSYNEQFF
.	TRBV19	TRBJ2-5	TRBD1	TGTGCCAGTAGGCAGGGGGCGAGAGAGACCCAGTACTTC	CASRQGARETQYF
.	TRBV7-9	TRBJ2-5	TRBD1	TGTTCCAGCAGCCATCTGGACAGGGAAGAGACCCAGTACTTC	CSSSHLDREETQYF
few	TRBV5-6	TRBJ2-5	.	TGTGCCAGCAGCTTCCCAGGGTTTGGAGAGACCCAGTACTTC	CASSFPGFGETQYF
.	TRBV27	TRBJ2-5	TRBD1	TGTGCCAGCAGTTTCAGACAGGGTAGCGAGACCCAGTACTTC	CASSFRQGSETQYF
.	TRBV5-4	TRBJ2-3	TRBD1	TGTGCCAGCAGCGTTGACAGGGCTAGCACAGATACGCAGTATTTT	CASSVDRASTDTQYF
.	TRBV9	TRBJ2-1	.	TGTGCCAGCAGCGTAGGGGGAGGGGGGGCCTACAATGAGCAGTTCTTC	CASSVGGGGAYNEQFF
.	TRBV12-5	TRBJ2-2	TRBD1	TGTGCTAGTGGTCCCCGACAGGGGAGGTTGGACACCGGGGAGCTGTTTTTT	CASGPRQGRLDTGELFF
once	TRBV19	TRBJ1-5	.	TGTGCCAGTAGTATAGATCTCCGATCCACAGGGTCTCAGCCCCAGCATTTT	CASSIDLRSTGSQPQHF
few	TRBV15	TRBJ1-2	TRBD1	TGTGCCACCTCGACAGGGATCGGTTCGGACGGCTACACCTTC	CATSTGIGSDGYTF
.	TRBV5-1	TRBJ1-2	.	TGCGCCAGCAGCTTGGATGGCAGGGCGGACTATGGCTACACCTTC	CASSLDGRADYGYTF
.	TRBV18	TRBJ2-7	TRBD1	TGTGCCAGCTCACCTTTGCCCGGGACAGACTACGAGCAGTACTTC	CASSPLPGTDYEQYF
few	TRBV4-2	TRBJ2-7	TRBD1	TGTGCCAGCAGCTCCGGGACAGGGGGCTTCGAGCAGTACTTC	CASSSGTGGFEQYF
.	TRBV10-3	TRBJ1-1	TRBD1	TGTGCCATCAGTGTGGGCCCGACAGGACAGGGGGGGACTGAAGCTTTCTTT	CAISVGPTGQGGTEAFF
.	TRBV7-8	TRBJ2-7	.	TGTGCCAGCAGCTTAGCCGGCGGATACTCCTACGAGCAGTACTTC	CASSLAGGYSYEQYF
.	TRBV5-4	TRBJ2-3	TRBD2	TGTGCCAGCAGCCCAGGGACTAGCGGGGCATTTAGCACAGATACGCAGTATTTT	CASSPGTSGAFSTDTQYF
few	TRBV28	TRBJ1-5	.	TGTGCCACCGCGTCGGGCAATCAGCCCCAGCATTTT	CATASGNQPQHF
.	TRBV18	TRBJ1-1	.	TGTGCCAGCTCACCAACAATACAGGTCATGAACACTGAAGCTTTCTTT	CASSPTIQVMNTEAFF
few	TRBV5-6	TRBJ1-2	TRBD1	TGTGCCAGCAGCTTGGACAGGGGGAATAAGGGCTACACCTTC	CASSLDRGNKGYTF
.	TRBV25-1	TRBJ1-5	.	TGTGCCAGCAGTGATCCGGGGGGAGATCAGCCCCAGCATTTT	CASSDPGGDQPQHF
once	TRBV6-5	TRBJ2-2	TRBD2	TGTGCCAGCAGTTACGCCGGGACTAGCATCGGGGAGCTGTTTTTT	CASSYAGTSIGELFF
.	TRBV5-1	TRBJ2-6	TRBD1	TGCGCCAGCAGCCCTGGGCTCCTACCGGGACAGGGCTCTGGGGCCAACGTCCTGACTTTC	CASSPGLLPGQGSGANVLTF
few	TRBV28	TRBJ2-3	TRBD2	TGTGCCAGCAGCGTGATTAGCGGGAGGGCCGGGAGCACAGATACGCAGTATTTT	CASSVISGRAGSTDTQYF
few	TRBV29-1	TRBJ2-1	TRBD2	TGCAGCGCTGGAGCGGGAGCTGCCTACAATGAGCAGTTCTTC	CSAGAGAAYNEQFF
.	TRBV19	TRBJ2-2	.	TGTGCCAGTAAGGGGGGGGGCCATATCGGGGAGCTGTTTTTT	CASKGGGHIGELFF
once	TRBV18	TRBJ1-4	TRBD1	TGTGCCAGCTCACCACCCGACAGGGTACGTGGTGAAAAACTGTTTTTT	CASSPPDRVRGEKLFF
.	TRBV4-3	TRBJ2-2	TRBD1	TGCGCCAGCAGCCAAGTGGGGACAGGGTTGATCACCGGGGAGCTGTTTTTT	CASSQVGTGLITGELFF
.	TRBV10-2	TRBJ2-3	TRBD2	TGCGCCAGCAGTTCGGGACTAGCGGGAGGCCGCAAAGGAGCAGATACGCAGTATTTT	CASSSGLAGGRKGADTQYF
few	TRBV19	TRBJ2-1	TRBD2	TGTGCCAGTAGTGCACTAGCGGGATACAATGAGCAGTTCTTC	CASSALAGYNEQFF
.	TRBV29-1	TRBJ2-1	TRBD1	TGCAGCGTTGAAAAAAGGGTTTCTGGGACAGGGGACTACAATGAGCAGTTCTTC	CSVEKRVSGTGDYNEQFF
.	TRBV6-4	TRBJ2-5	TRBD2	TGTGCCAGCAGTGTGGTTAGCGGGGGGCAAGAGACCCAGTACTTC	CASSVVSGGQETQYF
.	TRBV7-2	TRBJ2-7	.	TGTGCCAGCACCCGGTTCCACGCCTACGAGCAGTACTTC	CASTRFHAYEQYF
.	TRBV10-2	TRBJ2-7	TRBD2	TGCGCCAGCAGTTCCCCTTTAACTAGCGGGGGGCGCTACGAGCAGTACTTC	CASSSPLTSGGRYEQYF
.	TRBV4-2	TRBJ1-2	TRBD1	TGTGCCAGCAGACAGGACCCCGGCAGGGGGGAGAGCTACACCTTC	CASRQDPGRGESYTF
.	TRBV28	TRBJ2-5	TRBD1	TGTGCCAGCAGCCCCGAAGACAGGGAGCAGTACTTC	CASSPEDREQYF
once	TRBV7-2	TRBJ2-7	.	TGTGCCAGCACGAGGGGGTACGAGCAGTACTTC	CASTRGYEQYF
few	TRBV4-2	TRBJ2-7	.	TGTGCCAGCAGCCCAAGTTCTGCAGCGACTCGCTCCTACGAGCAGTACTTC	CASSPSSAATRSYEQYF
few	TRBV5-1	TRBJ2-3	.	TGCGCCAGCAGCTTGGTCGGGGGGCAAACAGATACGCAGTATTTT	CASSLVGGQTDTQYF
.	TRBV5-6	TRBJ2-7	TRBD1	TGTGCCAGCAGCTTGGCCGGGACAGGGGGAGTCGAGCAGTACTTC	CASSLAGTGGVEQYF
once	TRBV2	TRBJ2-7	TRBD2	TGTGCCAGCACTGAACTAGCGGGGAGCCAACACGAGCAGTACTTC	CASTELAGSQHEQYF
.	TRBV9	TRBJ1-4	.	TGTGCCAGCAGCGTAGCGAGTACTAATGAAAAACTGTTTTTT	CASSVASTNEKLFF
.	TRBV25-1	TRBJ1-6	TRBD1	TGTGCCAGCAGTGACTCCGGGACAGGGAAATCACCCCTCCACTTT	CASSDSGTGKSPLHF
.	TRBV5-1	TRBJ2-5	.	TGCGCCAGCAGCTTGGGAGGAGGAGAGACCCAGTACTTC	CASSLGGGETQYF
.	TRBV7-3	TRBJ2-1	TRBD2	TGTGCCAGCAGCTTAAACGGGCCTAGCGGCTTCAATGAGCAGTTCTTC	CASSLNGPSGFNEQFF
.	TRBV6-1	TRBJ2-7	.	TGTGCCTCGGGGGACAGCGTCTACGAGCAGTACTTC	CASGDSVYEQYF
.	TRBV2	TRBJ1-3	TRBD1	TGTGCCAGCAGTGCCCGGCAAGGACAGGGTTTCTCTGGAAACACCATATATTTT	CASSARQGQGFSGNTIYF
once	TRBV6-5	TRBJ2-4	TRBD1	TGTGCCAGCAGGCCGACAGGGTCGGGGAACATTCAGTACTTC	CASRPTGSGNIQYF
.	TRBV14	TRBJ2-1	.	TGTGCCAGCAGCCCTTGGATGACGAGGCACAATGAGCAGTTCTTC	CASSPWMTRHNEQFF
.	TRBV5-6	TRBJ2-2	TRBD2	TGTGCCAGCGGAGACCCGCGACTAGCGGGGGTCACCGGGGAGCTGTTTTTT	CASGDPRLAGVTGELFF